One and the same sample provided the 26 T cell receptor beta chains below, sequenced in a study of T cell responses to AZD1222 COVID-19 vaccine. Sequencing was performed with immunoSEQ multiplex PCR; in TCRdb, only in-frame clones are kept and a portion is missing. Here the sample spans roughly 150,000 clones, roughly 92% being singletons. Sequences were derived from peripheral blood, sampled on day 0 of AZD1222 vaccination. Receptors originate from an adult in good health.

The genes are TRBV7-9 and TRBJ1-4; D is perhaps TRBD1 (6 bases). Germline V lookup: CDR1 SEHNR, CDR2 FQNEAQ (reference sequence). Trimming removed 1 base at V and 4 bases at J, with 10 bases between. The CDR3 is 15 amino acids. CDR3 bases: TGTGCCAGCAGCTTAGTGACAGGTTATAATGAAAAACTGTTTTTT. Protein sequence: CASSLVTGYNEKLFF.

CDR3 in amino acids: CASRRSQGALSSYEQYF. DNA for the CDR3: TGTGCCAGCAGACGATCTCAGGGGGCGTTGAGCTCCTACGAGCAGTACTTC. This chain connects TRBV27 to TRBJ2-7; 8 bases agree with TRBD1. The germline V gene has CDR1 MNHEY and CDR2 SMNVEV (reference sequence). CDR3 length equals 17 residues. V lost 6 bases to trimming and J lost 0 bases; unmatched junction nucleotides: 13.

This rearrangement joins TRBV9 to TRBJ1-3, with TRBD1 matching over 7 bases. The CDR3 spans 15 residues. J was trimmed by 3 bases and V by 0 bases; bases with no gene match: 3. Germline lookup yields CDR1 SGDLS and CDR2 YYNGEE. The CDR3 region is CASSVGRDSGNTIYF. CDR3 in DNA: TGTGCCAGCAGCGTAGGTCGGGACAGTGGAAACACCATATATTTT.

The chain carries TRBV5-1 and TRBJ2-3; 7 bases agree with TRBD2. The V gene end was trimmed by 1 base and the J gene end by 2 bases; junction bases not matched to a gene: 7. The CDR3 has 16 residues. Germline lookup yields CDR1 SGHRS and CDR2 YFSETQ. The CDR3 sequence is CASSLMLAASTDTQYF. The DNA for the CDR3 is TGCGCCAGCAGCTTGATGCTAGCGGCCTCCACAGATACGCAGTATTTT.

This chain joins TRBV5-1 and TRBJ1-2, with a tentative D call TRBD1 (6 bases). CDR3 length: 14 residues. Germline V gene sequence: CDR1 SGHRS, CDR2 YFSETQ. The V gene lost 2 bases and the J gene lost 4 bases, with 12 bases spanning the gap. The CDR3: CASSFRGGSYGYTF. CDR3 bases: TGCGCCAGCAGCTTCAGGGGAGGCAGCTATGGCTACACCTTC.

This chain links TRBV9 with TRBJ1-1; D not resolved. V was clipped by 0 bases and J by 0 bases, with 9 bases between them. The CDR3 has 15 residues. CDR1 is SGDLS and CDR2 is YYNGEE in the germline V gene. In nucleotides, the CDR3 is TGTGCCAGCAGCGTAGGGGGAGGCATGAACACTGAAGCTTTCTTT. Its translation is CASSVGGGMNTEAFF.

The rearrangement links TRBV19 to TRBJ1-6; D perhaps matches TRBD1 (6 bases). The CDR3 contains 12 residues. Germline CDR1 reads LNHDA; CDR2 reads SQIVND (reference sequence). Deletions cut 6 bases from V and 9 bases from J, with 9 bases between. CDR3 in amino acids: CASRGGLSPLHF. The CDR3 region has the DNA TGTGCCAGTAGGGGGGGGCTTTCACCCCTCCACTTT.

In its sample, this clone was seen once. The chain carries TRBV7-9 and TRBJ2-7; 7 bases match TRBD1. V shed 2 bases, J shed 0 bases, and the junction held 13 bases outside the gene matches. The germline V gene encodes CDR1 SEHNR and CDR2 FQNEAQ (reference sequence). The CDR3 contains 18 residues. DNA for the CDR3: TGTGCCAGCAGCTTACTGGCAGGGGGTTCCCCCAGCTCCTACGAGCAGTACTTC. It translates to CASSLLAGGSPSSYEQYF. The full variable domain, completed using reference TRBV7-9 and TRBJ2-7, is DTGVSQNPRHKITKRGQNVTFRCDPISEHNRLYWYRQTLGQGPEFLTYFQNEAQLEKSRLLSDRFSAERPKGSFSTLEIQRTEQGDSAMYLCASSLLAGGSPSSYEQYFGPGTRLTVT.

The chain combines TRBV6-5 with TRBJ2-7; D may be TRBD2 (5 bases). V lost 6 bases to trimming and J lost 6 bases, with 12 bases between them. This CDR3 region has 12 residues. In germline, CDR1 is MNHEY, CDR2 SVGAGI. The CDR3 DNA reads as TGTGCCAGCAGCGCACACGGAGGCGAGCAGTACTTC. Protein: CASSAHGGEQYF.

Only one count was recorded for this clone. Other DNA sequences within the sample encode an identical CDR3. This sequence joins TRBV11-2 and TRBJ1-6, with D uncertain. Germline values: CDR1 SGHAT, CDR2 FQNNGV. The CDR3 runs to 14 residues. V was cut by 3 bases and J by 0 bases, with 3 bases left in between. CDR3 sequence reads: CASSLSSYNSPLHF. The CDR3 DNA follows: TGTGCCAGCAGCTTGAGCTCCTATAATTCACCCCTCCACTTT.

V and J are TRBV7-6 and TRBJ1-3, with D perhaps matching TRBD1 (6 bases). The V end lost 4 bases, the J end lost 2 bases, and 12 bases lay between the germline ends. The CDR3 length is 15 residues. The germline V gene has CDR1 SGHVS and CDR2 FNYEAQ. The CDR3 DNA reads TGTGCCAGCAGCTCCAGACAGGCGACTGGAAACACCATATATTTT. It translates to CASSSRQATGNTIYF.

The chain joins TRBV2 to TRBJ1-6; 10 positions match TRBD1. The junction had 10 bases not matched to a gene; V was cut back by 8 bases and J by 9 bases. This CDR3 spans 15 amino acids. Germline V gives CDR1 SNHLY, CDR2 FYNNEI. The CDR3: CASLRDRGQGSPLHF. Here the CDR3 DNA reads TGTGCCAGCCTAAGAGACAGGGGGCAAGGTTCACCCCTCCACTTT.

V is TRBV11-2 and J is TRBJ2-3; maybe TRBD1 (5 bases). The germline V and J ends were trimmed by 1 base and 0 bases, with 14 bases remaining between them. Germline values: CDR1 SGHAT, CDR2 FQNNGV. The CDR3 totals 17 residues. The CDR3 loop reads CASSLGQGVASTDTQYF. The CDR3, as DNA: TGTGCCAGCAGCTTAGGGCAAGGGGTCGCTAGCACAGATACGCAGTATTTT.

The chain has TRBV6-5 and TRBJ2-1, with 7 bases that match TRBD2. V was pared by 0 bases and J by 8 bases, with 7 bases of the junction left unmatched. In germline, CDR1 is MNHEY, CDR2 SVGAGI. This CDR3 is 15 amino acids long. The CDR3 region is CASSYSGIAGDEQFF. The CDR3, as DNA: TGTGCCAGCAGTTACTCAGGCATAGCGGGTGATGAGCAGTTCTTC.

This clone came up once. The CDR3 loop reads CAISDKGGGSYNEQFF. The CDR3, as DNA: TGTGCCATCAGTGATAAGGGGGGAGGCTCCTACAATGAGCAGTTCTTC. The chain links TRBV10-3 to TRBJ2-1, with D tentatively TRBD1 or TRBD2 (6 bases each). Germline CDR1 is ENHRY and CDR2 is SYGVKD. Deletions cut 3 bases from V and 0 bases from J, with 12 bases between. The CDR3 is 16 residues long.

CDR3 sequence: CASSFNRNTEAFF. In nucleotides, the CDR3 is TGTGCCAGCAGCTTTAACAGGAACACTGAAGCTTTCTTT. The chain carries TRBV7-9 and TRBJ1-1; no clear D. The V gene's germline CDR1 is SEHNR and CDR2 FQNEAQ (reference sequence). The CDR3 is 13 residues long. Trimming left V 3 bases short and J 1 base short, with 6 bases between.

The gene calls are TRBV19 and TRBJ1-5, with no clear D. This CDR3 is 14 amino acids long. The V gene lost 8 bases and the J gene lost 0 bases, with 11 bases spanning the gap. Germline V CDR1 and CDR2: LNHDA, SQIVND (reference sequence). CDR3 residues: CASGRSNSNQPQHF. CDR3 nucleotides: TGTGCCAGTGGGCGCAGCAATAGCAATCAGCCCCAGCATTTT.

V gene TRBV5-6 combines with J gene TRBJ2-1; TRBD2 aligns across 10 bases. Looked up from germline, CDR1 is SGHDT and CDR2 is YYEEEE. V was pared by 3 bases and J by 4 bases, with 10 bases of the junction left unmatched. This CDR3 region has 17 residues. CDR3 amino acids: CASSSMLTSGVYNEQFF. The CDR3 DNA is TGTGCCAGCAGCTCGATGCTCACTAGCGGGGTATACAATGAGCAGTTCTTC.

V is TRBV29-1 and J is TRBJ2-5; D not resolved. This CDR3 region has 13 residues. The germline V gene has CDR1 SQVTM and CDR2 ANQGSEA. V lost 7 bases and J 1 base, leaving 13 bases between the germline ends. CDR3 loop: CSAPQPPQETQYF. In DNA form, the CDR3 reads TGCAGCGCCCCACAGCCTCCCCAAGAGACCCAGTACTTC.

The chain couples TRBV18 to TRBJ2-7, with TRBD1 matching over 7 bases. Trimming took 3 bases from V and 2 from J; bases not matched to a gene: 1. The germline gives CDR1 KGHSH, CDR2 LQKENI. The CDR3 contains 13 residues. CDR3 in DNA: TGTGCCAGCTCACCCCAGGGGGCCTACGAGCAGTACTTC. Its protein is CASSPQGAYEQYF.

The V and J genes are TRBV9 and TRBJ1-4; D is unresolved. V was trimmed by 3 bases and J by 8 bases, leaving 17 bases between them. Germline V CDR1 and CDR2: SGDLS, YYNGEE. This CDR3 contains 15 residues. CDR3 loop: CASSATISDVEKLFF. Here the CDR3 DNA reads TGTGCCAGCAGCGCTACTATTTCGGACGTCGAAAAACTGTTTTTT.

The rearrangement joins TRBV7-9 to TRBJ2-1, with 8 bases lining up with TRBD2. The germline CDR1 and CDR2 sequences are SEHNR and FQNEAQ (reference sequence). Germline trimming cut 5 bases from V and 7 bases from J; bases unmatched to any gene: 7. The CDR3 sequence is 14 residues long. The CDR3 region is CASSPGGGGNEQFF. The CDR3, as DNA: TGTGCCAGCAGCCCCGGGGGGGGTGGAAATGAGCAGTTCTTC.

The chain uses TRBV21-1 and TRBJ1-5; the DNA was not used to check the table's D call, TRBD1. TRBV21-1 is described as a pseudogene. This CDR3 comprises 15 residues. CDR3 in DNA: TGTGCCAGCAGCAAACTGGTCGCAGGCAATCAGCCCCAGCATTTT. Its protein is CASSKLVAGNQPQHF.

This chain uses TRBV12-3 or TRBV12-4 with TRBJ2-3; D gene ambiguous. Trimming removed 3 bases at V and 2 bases at J, with 6 bases between. The CDR3 contains 13 residues. The CDR3 here is CASSFGYTDTQYF. CDR3 in DNA: TGTGCCAGCAGTTTTGGGTACACAGATACGCAGTATTTT.

This clone appeared once. The chain links TRBV27 to TRBJ2-2, with no clear D. The ends were cut back, 2 bases at V and 8 bases at J, with 12 bases in the middle. The germline gives CDR1 MNHEY, CDR2 SMNVEV (reference sequence). The CDR3 extends over 14 amino acids. The CDR3 sequence: CASSLGRRRGELFF. For the CDR3, the DNA is TGTGCCAGCAGTTTAGGGCGTAGGAGAGGGGAGCTGTTTTTT.

The rearrangement links TRBV6-4 to TRBJ1-1, with a weak D call TRBD1 (5 bases). Trimming stripped 4 bases from V and 4 bases from J, with 16 bases between. The V gene's germline CDR1 is MRHNA and CDR2 SNTAGT. The CDR3 loop spans 15 amino acids. The CDR3 nucleotides are TGTGCCAGCAGTGGCTCCAGTGGGGCCGGCACTGAAGCTTTCTTT. Its translation is CASSGSSGAGTEAFF.